The 8 T cell receptor beta chains reported below all come from one sample, sequenced in a study of T cell clonotyping in hematopoietic cell transplantation. The repertoire was sequenced with immunoSEQ multiplex PCR; TCRdb's copy has only in-frame clones and lacks some. Of roughly 13,000 clones in the sample, roughly 88% were seen once. Indicated time point: recipient sample about 28 days before transplant, after cytoreduction. Sequenced here: peripheral blood mononuclear cells, sampled before stem cell transplant. These receptors were taken from a man aged 55 to 70 with acute myeloid leukemia. Some clones in this sample may be carry-over from other donors' samples.

This clone showed up just a few times. The CDR3 spells CASKVEGTGYGYTF. DNA for the CDR3: TGTGCCAGCAAGGTCGAGGGGACGGGGTATGGCTACACCTTC. The rearrangement links TRBV27 to TRBJ1-2; a possible D gene is TRBD1 (5 bases). Trimming took off 7 bases at V and 5 bases at J, with 17 bases between the two ends. This CDR3 contains 14 residues. Germline V gene sequence: CDR1 MNHEY, CDR2 SMNVEV (reference sequence).

This chain links TRBV28 with TRBJ2-3; 10 positions match TRBD2. The CDR3 covers 16 residues. Germline assignment: CDR1 MDHEN and CDR2 SYDVKM. Losses at the gene ends were 7 bases for V and 5 bases for J; bases not matched to a gene: 12. The CDR3: CASTGAGGPEGDTQYF. CDR3 sequence (DNA): TGTGCCAGCACGGGAGCGGGAGGGCCCGAGGGAGATACGCAGTATTTT.

CDR3 coding DNA: TGTGCCAGCAGGGCAGGGGACAATTCACCCCTCCACTTT. It translates to CASRAGDNSPLHF. The chain recombines TRBV7-6 with TRBJ1-6, with TRBD1 as a possible D gene (6 bases). V was cut by 6 bases and J by 7 bases, with 10 bases left in between. This CDR3 is 13 amino acids long. Germline V gene lookup returns CDR1 SGHVS and CDR2 FNYEAQ.

With respect to this clone: An end of the junction does not agree with germline; a read error may underlie this. The CDR3 DNA is TGCAGCGCTAGCATCCGGGATGGCTACACCTTC. Protein sequence: CSASIRDGYTF. V and J are TRBV20-1 and TRBJ1-2; unclear D gene. This CDR3 is 11 amino acids long. Germline CDR1 DFQATT, CDR2 SNEGSKA (reference sequence).

This clone was counted only a few times. The chain has TRBV10-2 and TRBJ2-5, with D unresolved. CDR1 WSHSY and CDR2 SAAADI come from the germline V gene. V gave up 5 bases and J gave up 4 bases, with 11 bases separating them. The length of the CDR3 is 13 residues. As DNA, the CDR3 is TGCGCCAGCAGTCGGGCGGCTGGAGAGACCCAGTACTTC. Translation gives CASSRAAGETQYF.

This rearrangement joins TRBV28 to TRBJ2-3, with a possible D match to TRBD2 (6 bases). The V gene lost 8 bases and the J gene lost 0 bases, with 12 bases spanning the gap. Per the germline V gene, CDR1 is MDHEN and CDR2 is SYDVKM. The CDR3 consists of 14 residues. The CDR3 DNA reads as TGTGCCAGCTCTCGGGACTCGAGCACAGATACGCAGTATTTT. Translation gives CASSRDSSTDTQYF.

In this sample, this clone turned up a few times. CDR3 region: CASSNKPGQIYEQYF. CDR3 in DNA: TGCGCCAGCAGCAACAAACCGGGACAAATCTACGAGCAGTACTTC. The V call is TRBV5-1, the J call TRBJ2-7; D may be TRBD1 (6 bases). V shed 4 bases and J shed 3 bases, with 17 bases lying between them. The CDR3 totals 15 residues. Germline CDR1 is SGHRS and CDR2 is YFSETQ.

The chain recombines TRBV6-6 with TRBJ1-2; D is uncertain. Trimming took off 5 bases at V and 4 bases at J, with 14 bases between the two ends. The CDR3 spans 14 residues. Germline values: CDR1 MNHNY, CDR2 SVGAGI (reference sequence). The CDR3 bases are TGTGCCAGCAGTACAATACAAGTTATCTATGGCTACACCTTC. This encodes CASSTIQVIYGYTF.